These T cell receptor beta chains were read from a single sample in a study of response to subunit inactivated influenza vaccine. TCRdb reprocessed the RT-PCR reads with MiXCR, giving one entry per CDR3 protein. Among about 540,000 distinct CDR3 sequences listed, under 30% were seen once. These data also formed part of another study, on T cells expressing NK-cell markers.

Specimen: CD4+ T cells sorted from PBMCs, collected roughly 13 days after vaccination. These receptors were taken from a man aged 45-65 years who received an inactivated influenza vaccine. The CDR3 runs from the conserved cysteine through the conserved F or W. The listing skips clone size in some rows; elsewhere it reads once, few, many or a size class.

v_call,j_call,clone_size,cdr3_aa
TRBV5-1,TRBJ2-5,NA,CASSPGTSRQTQYF
TRBV24-1,TRBJ2-5,NA,CATFDRRTETQYF
TRBV11-3,TRBJ2-3,NA,CASSLAGGATQYF
TRBV15,TRBJ2-3,few,CATSRGVSGSVGTDTQYF
TRBV12-3/TRBV12-4,TRBJ1-2,few,CASSLGGGTNGYTF
TRBV7-3,TRBJ2-3,few,CASSHTTGGLNTQYF
TRBV5-1,TRBJ1-4,few,CASSTGQGGGEKLFF
TRBV10-3,TRBJ2-7,NA,CAISRQGSRYEQYF
TRBV9,TRBJ1-2,few,CASSANRGLAGYTF
TRBV18,TRBJ2-1,NA,CASSPREGAYNEQFF
TRBV20-1,TRBJ1-5,NA,CSARDLDRGRQPQHF
TRBV6-5,TRBJ1-5,many,CASSYSEGGSNQPQHF
TRBV20-1,TRBJ2-7,few,CSAPGQASYEQYF
TRBV7-2,TRBJ2-7,few,CASSLAKAHEQYF
TRBV15,TRBJ1-5,NA,CATSRADRGLHQPQHF
TRBV12-3/TRBV12-4,TRBJ1-1,few,CASSPNRAGGTEAFF
TRBV29-1,TRBJ2-1,NA,CSVEGGVPLGWQFF
TRBV4-3,TRBJ1-6,few,CASSQDQGSPLHF
TRBV20-1,TRBJ2-1,NA,CSAPSKGQGMGHGQFF
TRBV10-3,TRBJ2-3,few,CAIRETSLTQYF
TRBV20-1,TRBJ2-1,NA,CSARDTYNEQFF
TRBV12-3/TRBV12-4,TRBJ2-1,many,CASSFAGGPDEQFF
TRBV6-2/TRBV6-3,TRBJ2-1,few,CASSYSRRGQNNEQFF
TRBV20-1,TRBJ1-3,few,CSARDTGLSNTIYF
TRBV20-1,TRBJ1-5,few,CSAREVGAGQPQHF
TRBV5-6,TRBJ2-5,once,CASSLVSGQGQETQYF
TRBV24-1,TRBJ2-1,few,CATSDSRRSEARNEQFF
TRBV5-1,TRBJ1-2,few,CASSEDRGSGYTF
TRBV7-2,TRBJ1-5,many,CASSLIYGDQPQHF
TRBV2,TRBJ2-2,NA,CASSEGQGLTGELFF
TRBV6-2/TRBV6-3,TRBJ2-1,few,CASSRTSGGKNEQFF
TRBV24-1,TRBJ2-3,few,CATSDSGTSGTDTQYF
TRBV5-1,TRBJ2-1,NA,CASGLESGEQFF
TRBV29-1,TRBJ1-4,NA,CSVEGGNNEKLFF
TRBV24-1,TRBJ2-1,NA,CATSEVVGTSGKFF
TRBV12-3/TRBV12-4,TRBJ1-1,few,CASSPRINTEAFF
TRBV20-1,TRBJ1-4,once,CSARPGPRVEKLFF